This T cell receptor (beta chain) was recorded in a study of T cells in tumors after PD-1 blockade. On the study more broadly: No patient had prior checkpoint blockade, systemic immunosuppression, or radiotherapy within 4 weeks. Some patients also took daily vismodegib 150 mg during anti-PD-1 treatment. Mean per blood sample: 113,528 templates (roughly 22,000-270,000), some 40,000 unique clonotypes.

The CDR3 sequence is 15 residues long. Trimming took 0 bases from V and 8 from J, leaving 16 bases between them. Germline lookup yields CDR1 LGHNA and CDR2 YNFKEQ. TCRdb's table, derived via immunoSEQ multiplex PCR, lists solely in-frame clones and lacks some. The profile shows fewer than 25,000 clones, around four fifths of them singletons. The clonotype comes from a human donor with basal cell carcinoma. The chain joins TRBV4-2 to TRBJ1-2, with a weak D call TRBD1 (5 bases). Specimen: PBMCs, collected after anti-PD-1 treatment. The CDR3 sequence is CASSQDLKGIGGYTF. CDR3 bases: TGTGCCAGCAGCCAAGATTTGAAGGGGATCGGGGGCTACACCTTC.